This T cell receptor (beta chain) originates from a study of cytomegalovirus exposure and HLA in healthy donors. Study observations and caveats: The investigators catalogued 150 to 200 TCR beta chains as cytomegalovirus-associated. Clusters of TCRs from the first cohort tended to co-occur in the 100 to 150 validation repertoires (as a later analysis found).

Produced via immunoSEQ multiplex PCR; TCRdb's table is partial and in-frame only. The table shows 200,000 to 250,000 clones, with about nine tenths occurring only once. This clone has just one count. Its antigen is not known. CDR1 SGDLS and CDR2 YYNGEE come from the germline V gene. The CDR3 spans 13 residues. V was shortened by 4 bases and J by 4 bases, with 10 bases between the two germline ends. The rearrangement uses TRBV9 and TRBJ2-3; no reliable D call. The sequenced material came from PBMCs. The source of this sequence is a woman under 30 in good health and CMV-seronegative. The chain's CDR3 is CASSTRPPDTQYF. As DNA, the CDR3 is TGTGCCAGCAGCACGAGGCCCCCAGATACGCAGTATTTT.